Following are 23 T cell receptor beta chains from one sample sequenced in a study of T-cell reconstitution after alpha-beta-depleted transplantation in children. Broader study findings: A year had passed since transplant, and T-cell counts and diversity by then came mostly from newly produced T cells.

No antigen is known for these receptors. During its preparation, the TCRbeta library received unique molecular identifiers. TCRdb passed the PCR reads through MiXCR, listing each CDR3 protein once. The sample holds approximately 300,000 distinct CDR3 sequences, just over 7.5% seen once. The specimen comprised peripheral blood, sampled 360 days after TCRalphabeta/CD19-depleted stem cell transplant. Every receptor here comes from a female patient under 10 years old who had a stem cell transplant for Fanconi anemia, so the T cells may come from the graft donor.

The rearrangement joins TRBV6-6 to TRBJ2-1; D unclear. Germline V lookup: CDR1 MNHNY, CDR2 SVGAGI (reference sequence). The CDR3 loop spans 12 amino acids. The germline V and J ends were trimmed by 2 bases and 6 bases, with 5 bases remaining between them. CDR3 DNA: TGTGCCAGCAGTTACAGATTCAATGAGCAGTTCTTC. It encodes CASSYRFNEQFF.

This clonotype was detected a few times. The V call is TRBV6-5, the J call TRBJ1-2; D ambiguous. The CDR3 is 15 residues long. The V end lost 2 bases, the J end lost 3 bases, and 13 bases lay between the germline ends. CDR1 is MNHEY, CDR2 SVGAGI, per germline. The CDR3 coding sequence is TGTGCCAGCAGTTACGGGTCGAGAATCTACTATGGCTACACCTTC. This sequence encodes CASSYGSRIYYGYTF.

This clonotype was observed at least ten times. The CDR3 loop reads CSVGRGYNEQFF. For the CDR3, the DNA is TGCAGCGTTGGTCGCGGGTACAATGAGCAGTTCTTC. The rearrangement links TRBV29-1 to TRBJ2-1, with D possibly TRBD2 on 5 matching bases. Germline V gene data show CDR1 as SQVTM and CDR2 as ANQGSEA. Between the trimmed V and J ends, which lost 4 bases and 4 bases, there was a span of 8 bases. This CDR3 region has 12 residues.

There are many counts of this clonotype. The gene calls are TRBV7-2 and TRBJ2-3; D gene ambiguous. V dropped 5 bases and J dropped 2 bases, with 17 bases sitting between them. From germline, CDR1 is SGHTA and CDR2 FQGNSA. This CDR3 spans 16 amino acids. This chain's CDR3 is CASSTRSWGPTDTQYF. The CDR3 DNA reads as TGTGCCAGCAGCACCCGATCGTGGGGTCCCACAGATACGCAGTATTTT.

This clonotype has ten or more counts. V usage is TRBV3-1 and J usage is TRBJ2-5; no reliable D call. There are 15 residues in the CDR3. Germline V gene data show CDR1 as LGHDT and CDR2 as YNNKEL (reference sequence). The V gene lost 1 base and the J gene lost 1 base, with 10 bases spanning the gap. CDR3 sequence reads: CASSQGVASQETQYF. DNA of the CDR3: TGTGCCAGCAGCCAAGGAGTGGCAAGCCAAGAGACCCAGTACTTC.

This clonotype appeared many times. V gene TRBV5-1 combines with J gene TRBJ2-5; 8 bases are shared with TRBD1. V gave up 1 base and J gave up 5 bases; unmatched junction bases: 13. CDR1 and CDR2 from the germline V gene are SGHRS and YFSETQ. The CDR3 is 17 amino acids. The CDR3 coding sequence is TGCGCCAGCAGCTTGTATACCTATGGACAGGGACAGGAGACCCAGTACTTC. This codes for CASSLYTYGQGQETQYF.

The sample holds many counts of this clonotype. The CDR3 DNA is TGTGCCAGCAGTTACTTCGGCCCCGGGACAGGGTACTCATCAACTAATGAAAAACTGTTTTTT. Translated, it gives CASSYFGPGTGYSSTNEKLFF. V usage is TRBV6-2 or TRBV6-3 and J usage is TRBJ1-4; 9 positions agree with TRBD1. Germline V gene sequence: CDR1 MNHEY, CDR2 SVGEGT. V trimming: 1 base; J trimming: 0 bases; junction bases outside the gene matches: 15. The CDR3 length is 21 residues.

This clonotype was seen a few times. V is TRBV5-1 and J is TRBJ2-7, with 10 bases aligning to TRBD2. V shed 4 bases and J 2 bases; nucleotides not matched to a gene: 9. The CDR3 runs to 16 residues. The V gene's germline CDR1 is SGHRS and CDR2 YFSETQ. The CDR3 coding sequence is TGCGCCAGCAGCCCCGGCCTTCTAGCGGGAGCCTACGAGCAGTACTTC. It codes for CASSPGLLAGAYEQYF. Using reference TRBV5-1 and TRBJ2-7 for the parts outside the CDR3, the full variable domain is KAGVTQTPRYLIKTRGQQVTLSCSPISGHRSVSWYQQTPGQGLQFLFEYFSETQRNKGNFPGRFSGRQFSNSRSEMNVSTLELGDSALYLCASSPGLLAGAYEQYFGPGTRLTVT.

The genes are TRBV7-3 and TRBJ2-2; TRBD1 matches 8 bases. Trimming cost V 5 bases and J 6 bases; bases outside gene matches: 5. Per the germline V gene, CDR1 is SGHTA and CDR2 is FQGTGA. This CDR3 has 14 amino acids. The CDR3 DNA follows: TGTGCCAGCAGCGGACAGGGCCGGGCCGGGGAGCTGTTTTTT. Protein: CASSGQGRAGELFF.

In this sample, this clonotype turned up many times. The chain has TRBV7-6 and TRBJ2-1; 7 nucleotides agree with TRBD2. Germline V lookup: CDR1 SGHVS, CDR2 FNYEAQ. J gave up 6 bases and V 5 bases, and 4 bases lay outside the gene matches. This CDR3 has 13 residues. CDR3 region: CASSPRTSNEQFF. In DNA, the CDR3 is TGTGCCAGCAGCCCCCGGACTAGCAATGAGCAGTTCTTC.

This clonotype has ten or more counts. V is TRBV20-1 and J is TRBJ2-1; TRBD2 is a possible D gene (6 bases). With 0 bases removed from V and 12 bases from J, the gap between germline ends came to 12 bases. Germline V gene data show CDR1 as DFQATT and CDR2 as SNEGSKA (reference sequence). The CDR3 sequence is 12 residues long. Here the CDR3 reads CSAREGGIRQFF. Here the CDR3 DNA reads TGCAGTGCTAGAGAGGGAGGAATTCGGCAGTTCTTC.

In this sample, this clonotype turned up many times. The J gene is TRBJ2-7, the V gene TRBV29-1; 9 bases line up with TRBD1. The length of the CDR3 is 13 residues. Germline CDR1 SQVTM, CDR2 ANQGSEA. V gave up 4 bases and J gave up 3 bases; unmatched junction bases: 4. The CDR3 region is CSVGDREVYEQYF. The CDR3 DNA reads TGCAGCGTTGGGGACAGGGAGGTCTACGAGCAGTACTTC.

This clonotype was counted between two and nine times. The chain uses TRBV9 and TRBJ1-1; D may be TRBD1 (6 bases). The germline V gene has CDR1 SGDLS and CDR2 YYNGEE. Trimming pared 2 bases from V and 1 base from J, leaving 15 bases between. The CDR3 runs 16 residues. The CDR3 sequence: CASSVTPGTPNTEAFF. The CDR3 coding sequence is TGTGCCAGCAGCGTTACCCCCGGGACACCGAACACTGAAGCTTTCTTT. Complete variable domain (other parts from reference TRBV9 and TRBJ1-1): DSGVTQTPKHLITATGQRVTLRCSPRSGDLSVYWYQQSLDQGLQFLIQYYNGEERAKGNILERFSAQQFPDLHSELNLSSLELGDSALYFCASSVTPGTPNTEAFFGQGTRLTVV.

This clonotype came up a few times. The rearrangement uses TRBV6-1 and TRBJ1-3, with 10 bases fitting TRBD1. The V segment lost 5 bases and the J segment 2 bases; nucleotides outside the gene matches: 6. The germline V gene encodes CDR1 MNHNS and CDR2 SASEGT. The CDR3 length is 16 residues. This CDR3 is CASSLRTGGTGNTIYF. CDR3 bases: TGTGCCAGCAGTCTCCGGACAGGGGGGACTGGAAACACCATATATTTT.

In this sample, this clonotype turned up many times. V gene TRBV20-1 combines with J gene TRBJ2-7; TRBD1 matches 8 bases. The V and J ends lost 1 base and 0 bases, in that order; junction bases with no gene match: 5. Germline V CDR1 and CDR2: DFQATT, SNEGSKA (reference sequence). The CDR3 is 15 residues long. CDR3 region: CSARALGQASYEQYF. CDR3 in DNA: TGCAGTGCTAGAGCTCTGGGACAGGCCTCCTACGAGCAGTACTTC.

The chain employs TRBV2 and TRBJ2-2; 8 bases agree with TRBD1. Germline CDR1 is SNHLY and CDR2 is FYNNEI. There are 16 residues in the CDR3. The V and J ends lost 6 bases and 4 bases, in that order; junction bases with no gene match: 10. This chain's CDR3 is CASRDGTGVFTGELFF. In DNA, the CDR3 is TGTGCCAGCAGGGACGGGACAGGCGTGTTCACCGGGGAGCTGTTTTTT.

V gene TRBV7-9 combines with J gene TRBJ1-2; a possible D gene is TRBD1 (6 bases). The V and J ends lost 5 bases and 4 bases respectively, with 8 bases between them. The germline CDR1 and CDR2 sequences are SEHNR and FQNEAQ (reference sequence). The CDR3 totals 12 residues. Written as DNA, the CDR3 is TGTGCCAGCAGCCAGGACAGCTATGGCTACACCTTC. This translates into CASSQDSYGYTF.

This chain links TRBV15 with TRBJ1-3, with TRBD1 matching 8 bases. This CDR3 spans 14 amino acids. V was pared by 0 bases and J by 7 bases, with 2 bases of the junction left unmatched. Germline V CDR1 and CDR2: LNHNV, YYDKDF (reference sequence). The CDR3, as DNA: TGTGCCACCAGCAGAGAGTACAGGGGGAACACCATATATTTT. This translates into CATSREYRGNTIYF.

The rearrangement links TRBV24-1 to TRBJ1-2; maybe TRBD1 (6 bases). Looked up from germline, CDR1 is KGHDR and CDR2 is SFDVKD. The CDR3 sequence is 15 residues long. V was trimmed by 8 bases and J by 0 bases, leaving 15 bases between them. CDR3 DNA sequence: TGTGCCACCATGGCGGTGTCAGGGGCTAACTATGGCTACACCTTC. This encodes CATMAVSGANYGYTF.

This clonotype came up many times. This sequence joins TRBV28 and TRBJ2-7, with 7 bases lining up with TRBD2. Trimming removed 3 bases from V and 0 bases from J; junction bases left unmatched: 8. CDR1 MDHEN and CDR2 SYDVKM come from the germline V gene. The CDR3 runs to 16 residues. The CDR3 sequence: CASSLISSGDSYEQYF. CDR3 nucleotides: TGTGCCAGCAGTTTGATTTCAAGCGGGGACTCCTACGAGCAGTACTTC.

This clonotype was counted ten times or more. The J gene is TRBJ2-2, the V gene TRBV2, with TRBD2 as a possible D gene (6 bases). V lost 7 bases and J 7 bases, leaving 19 bases between the germline ends. The CDR3 consists of 15 residues. The V gene's germline CDR1 is SNHLY and CDR2 FYNNEI. The CDR3 loop is CASMVSAGYFGELFF. The CDR3 nucleotides read TGTGCCAGCATGGTGTCGGCGGGGTATTTCGGGGAGCTGTTTTTT.

The table lists this clonotype with many counts. The chain employs TRBV29-1 and TRBJ1-1; the D is unclear. V shed 4 bases and J shed 4 bases, with 7 bases lying between them. The CDR3 extends over 11 amino acids. Germline V gene sequence: CDR1 SQVTM, CDR2 ANQGSEA. CDR3 sequence (DNA): TGCAGCGTTGCCAGTTCCACTGAAGCTTTCTTT. Protein sequence: CSVASSTEAFF.

This clonotype was recorded a few times. J is TRBJ1-2 and V is TRBV27, with D possibly matching TRBD1 (6 bases). Germline lookup yields CDR1 MNHEY and CDR2 SMNVEV (reference sequence). The CDR3 is 13 amino acids. Deletions cut 7 bases from V and 2 bases from J, with 11 bases between. CDR3 sequence reads: CASTGTKNYGYTF. The CDR3 DNA sequence: TGTGCCAGCACTGGGACAAAAAACTATGGCTACACCTTC.